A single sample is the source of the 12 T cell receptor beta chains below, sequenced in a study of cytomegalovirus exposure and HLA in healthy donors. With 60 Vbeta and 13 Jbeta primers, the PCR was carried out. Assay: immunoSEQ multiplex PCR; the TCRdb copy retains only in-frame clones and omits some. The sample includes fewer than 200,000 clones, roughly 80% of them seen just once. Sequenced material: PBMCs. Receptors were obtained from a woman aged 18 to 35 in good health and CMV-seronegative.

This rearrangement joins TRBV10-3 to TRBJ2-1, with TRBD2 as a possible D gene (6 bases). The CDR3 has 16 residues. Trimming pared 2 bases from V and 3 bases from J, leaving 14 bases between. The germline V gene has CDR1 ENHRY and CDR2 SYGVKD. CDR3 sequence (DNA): TGTGCCATCAGTGAGCGCCCGCGGGACGACTACAATGAGCAGTTCTTC. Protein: CAISERPRDDYNEQFF.

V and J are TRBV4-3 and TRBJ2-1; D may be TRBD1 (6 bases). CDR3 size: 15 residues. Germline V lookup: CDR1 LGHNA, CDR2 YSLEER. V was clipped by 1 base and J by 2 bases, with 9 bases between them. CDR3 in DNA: TGCGCCAGCAGCCAAGGAGACAGGACCTACAATGAGCAGTTCTTC. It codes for CASSQGDRTYNEQFF.

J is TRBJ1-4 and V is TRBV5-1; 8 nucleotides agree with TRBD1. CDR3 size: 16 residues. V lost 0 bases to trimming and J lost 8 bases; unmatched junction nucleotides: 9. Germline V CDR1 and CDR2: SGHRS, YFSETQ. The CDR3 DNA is TGCGCCAGCAGCTTGGAATCAGGGGGCATTAGAGAAAAACTGTTTTTT. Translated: CASSLESGGIREKLFF.

The CDR3 protein is CASSQGTGSLTTGELFF. For the CDR3, the DNA is TGCGCCAGCAGCCAAGGTACAGGGAGTTTGACCACCGGGGAGCTGTTTTTT. This chain joins TRBV4-3 and TRBJ2-2; weak D call: TRBD1 (6 bases). Germline-derived CDR1 and CDR2 are LGHNA and YSLEER. V lost 1 base and J 4 bases, leaving 16 bases between the germline ends. There are 17 residues in the CDR3.

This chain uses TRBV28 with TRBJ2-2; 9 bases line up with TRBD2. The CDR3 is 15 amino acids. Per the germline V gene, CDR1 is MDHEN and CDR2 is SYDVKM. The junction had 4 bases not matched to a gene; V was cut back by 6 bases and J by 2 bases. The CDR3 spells CASSLLAGNTGELFF. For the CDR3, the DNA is TGTGCCAGCAGCCTACTAGCGGGTAACACCGGGGAGCTGTTTTTT.

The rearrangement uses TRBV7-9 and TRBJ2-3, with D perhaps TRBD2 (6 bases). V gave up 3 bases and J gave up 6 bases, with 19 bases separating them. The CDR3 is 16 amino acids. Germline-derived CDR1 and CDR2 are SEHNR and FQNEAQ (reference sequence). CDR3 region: CASSFGGLARKDTQYF. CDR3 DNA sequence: TGTGCCAGCAGCTTTGGAGGGCTAGCTAGAAAGGATACGCAGTATTTT. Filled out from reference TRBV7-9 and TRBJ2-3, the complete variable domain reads DTGVSQNPRHKITKRGQNVTFRCDPISEHNRLYWYRQTLGQGPEFLTYFQNEAQLEKSRLLSDRFSAERPKGSFSTLEIQRTEQGDSAMYLCASSFGGLARKDTQYFGPGTRLTVL.

The CDR3 reads CASSLNPDLLGSEQYF. CDR3 in DNA: TGTGCCAGCTCACTTAACCCCGATCTACTAGGATCCGAGCAGTACTTC. The rearrangement uses TRBV18 and TRBJ2-7; weak D call: TRBD2 (5 bases). The CDR3 extends over 16 amino acids. CDR1 is KGHSH and CDR2 is LQKENI in the germline V gene. V lost 4 bases to trimming and J lost 6 bases, with 22 bases between them.

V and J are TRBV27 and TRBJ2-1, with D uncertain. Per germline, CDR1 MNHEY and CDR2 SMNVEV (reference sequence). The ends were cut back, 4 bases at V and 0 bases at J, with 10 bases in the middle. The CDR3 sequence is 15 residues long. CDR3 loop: CASSSGEPSYNEQFF. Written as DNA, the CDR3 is TGTGCCAGCAGTTCTGGAGAACCCTCCTACAATGAGCAGTTCTTC.

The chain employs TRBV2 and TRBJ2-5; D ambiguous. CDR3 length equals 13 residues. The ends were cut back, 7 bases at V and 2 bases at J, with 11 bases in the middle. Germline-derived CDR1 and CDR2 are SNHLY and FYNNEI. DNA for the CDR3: TGTGCCAGCAATCCCAGATCACAAGAGACCCAGTACTTC. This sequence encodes CASNPRSQETQYF.

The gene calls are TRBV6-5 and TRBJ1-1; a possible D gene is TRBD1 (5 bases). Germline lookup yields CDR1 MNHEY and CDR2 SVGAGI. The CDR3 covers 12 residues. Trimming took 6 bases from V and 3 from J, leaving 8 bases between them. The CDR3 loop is CASRGDYTEAFF. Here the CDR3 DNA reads TGTGCCAGCAGAGGGGATTACACTGAAGCTTTCTTT.

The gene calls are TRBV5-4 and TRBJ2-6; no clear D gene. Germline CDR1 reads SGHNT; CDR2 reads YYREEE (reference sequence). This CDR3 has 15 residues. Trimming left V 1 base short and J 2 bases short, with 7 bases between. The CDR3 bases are TGTGCCAGCAGCTTGACAGTCGCTGGGGCCAACGTCCTGACTTTC. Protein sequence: CASSLTVAGANVLTF.

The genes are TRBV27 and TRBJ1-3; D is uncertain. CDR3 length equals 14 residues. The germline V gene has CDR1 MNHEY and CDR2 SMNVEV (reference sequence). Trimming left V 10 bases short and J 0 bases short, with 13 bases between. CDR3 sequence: CATLSTNSGNTIYF. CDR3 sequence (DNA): TGTGCCACCCTTTCGACTAACTCTGGAAACACCATATATTTT.